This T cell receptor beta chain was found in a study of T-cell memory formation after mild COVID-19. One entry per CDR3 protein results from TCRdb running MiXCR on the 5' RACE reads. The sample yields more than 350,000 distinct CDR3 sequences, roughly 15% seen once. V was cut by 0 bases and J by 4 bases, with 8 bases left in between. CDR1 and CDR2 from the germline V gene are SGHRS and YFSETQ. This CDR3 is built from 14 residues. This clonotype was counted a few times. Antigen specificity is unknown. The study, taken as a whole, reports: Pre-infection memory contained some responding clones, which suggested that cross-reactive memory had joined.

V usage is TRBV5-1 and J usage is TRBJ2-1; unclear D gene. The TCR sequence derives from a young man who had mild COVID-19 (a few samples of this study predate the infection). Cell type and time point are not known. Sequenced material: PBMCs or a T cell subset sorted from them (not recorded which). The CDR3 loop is CASSLAGLYNEQFF. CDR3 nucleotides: TGCGCCAGCAGCTTGGCCGGGTTGTACAATGAGCAGTTCTTC.